The source of this T cell receptor (beta chain) is a study of blood T cell repertoires in COVID-19. Across the whole study: Samples came from the United States, Italy and Spain, spanning acute and convalescent COVID-19.

This clone was detected only once. Authors' data handling: Researchers report that nucleated cell counts were estimated from reference gene primer amplification. The method was immunoSEQ multiplex PCR; TCRdb's version includes in-frame clones alone and lacks a portion of them. V and J calls and clone size come straight from that table; D and trimming were deduced from the DNA. The sample includes 150,000 to 200,000 clones, about 86% seen only once; the top ten take less than 20%. Per the germline V gene, CDR1 is LNHDA and CDR2 is SQIVND (reference sequence). V was cut by 8 bases and J by 6 bases, with 20 bases left in between. CDR3 length equals 15 residues.

The TCR sequence derives from a woman older than 75 with acute or convalescent COVID-19. The sequenced sample was peripheral blood. The V call is TRBV19, the J call TRBJ1-5; perhaps TRBD1 as D (6 bases). The CDR3 sequence is CASWDTGGGGQPQHF. The DNA for the CDR3 is TGTGCCAGTTGGGATACTGGGGGCGGAGGTCAGCCCCAGCATTTT.